This TCR beta chain was sequenced in a study of CD4 T cells in relation to SARS-CoV-2 and coronaviruses. Across the whole study: PBMCs were cultured with antigen for over 8 days before TCR beta sequencing.

Naive or memory CD4+ cells were cultured 1:1 with T cell-depleted PBMCs plus CEF. Worth noting for this clone: Its target is not known.

The assay was immunoSEQ multiplex PCR, and TCRdb's table has in-frame clones only and misses some. This sample has tens of thousands of clones, with over 75% found just once. The CDR3 spans 14 residues. The ends were cut back, 4 bases at V and 4 bases at J, with 12 bases in the middle. Germline V gene data show CDR1 as LGHDT and CDR2 as YNNKEL (reference sequence). The V call is TRBV3-1 (or the pseudogene TRBV3-2), the J call TRBJ2-3; maybe TRBD2 (6 bases). The sample taken for sequencing was naive CD4+ T cells from PBMCs, cultured in vitro. Described subset: naive CD4+ T cells isolated by negative enrichment. The receptor comes from an adult with COVID-19. CDR3 amino acids: CASSLRGGADTQYF. The CDR3 DNA is TGTGCCAGCAGCCTACGTGGCGGGGCAGATACGCAGTATTTT.